Sequencing of this T cell receptor (beta chain) was carried out in a study of blood T cell repertoires in COVID-19. This CDR3 is built from 14 residues. The V end was cut by 4 bases, the J end by 3 bases, with 9 bases between. Germline-derived CDR1 and CDR2 are LGHDT and YNNKEL (reference sequence). Clones were read by immunoSEQ multiplex PCR, and TCRdb kept only the in-frame ones, dropping some. The repertoire includes 140,000 or so clones, around nine tenths of them detected once, and about 5.6% sits in the top ten. The sample taken for sequencing was peripheral blood. The rearrangement joins TRBV3-1 (or the pseudogene TRBV3-2) to TRBJ2-2; maybe TRBD1 (7 bases). This sequence was found in a human donor in a cohort sampled during active COVID-19. This chain's CDR3 is CASSRRGDTGELFF. Written as DNA, the CDR3 is TGTGCCAGCAGCCGCAGGGGGGACACCGGGGAGCTGTTTTTT.